This section outlines one T cell receptor (beta chain) sequence together with its context. The target antigen is unknown. PCR was performed a second time for about 7 to 11 cycles using a sample-barcoded 5' primer and a J-beta primer mix. MiXCR was run by TCRdb on the 5' RACE reads, yielding one entry per CDR3 protein. The sample yields around 400,000 distinct CDR3 sequences, about 49% seen once. This sample was included in a study of blood T cells in healthy people across ages. Study results and limitations: Not knowing donor CMV status may have confounded expanded clonotype changes.

PBMCs, at least 6 million per sample, were isolated. The source material was blood. The receptor was isolated from a man aged 55 to 69 in good health.

The DNA for the CDR3 is TGTGCCAGCAGCCCACAGGGGGCCGGCTCTGGAAACACCATATATTTT. Residues: CASSPQGAGSGNTIYF. The J gene is TRBJ1-3, the V gene TRBV7-2; 9 positions match TRBD1. This CDR3 has 16 amino acids. Per germline, CDR1 SGHTA and CDR2 FQGNSA. The J segment lost 0 bases and the V segment lost 5 bases, leaving 5 bases of the junction unmatched.